One T cell receptor (beta chain) is described in this entry. Its antigen remains undetermined. No much larger clonotype is one base removed from it; base qualities were not supplied. CDR1 and CDR2, per the germline V gene, are ENHRY and SYGVKD. V is cut by 0 bases and J by 2 bases, and the space between the germline ends is 5 bases. Its CDR3 holds 13 amino acids, cysteine through phenylalanine. The DNA shown is the 39-base CDR3, in frame from base 1. This specimen's treatment or condition label, interpreted: oral pan-JAK inhibitor, 5-10 mg twice daily. Lesional scalp punch biopsies and peripheral blood were obtained from alopecia areata patients. After PBMCs were isolated by density centrifugation and stained for CD3, CD4 and CD8, a FACSAria was used to sort CD4+ and CD8+ T cells. Libraries came from the immunoSEQ multiplex PCR assay. RNA was extracted from all samples and reverse transcribed into cDNA, which served as template for TCR sequencing. First-strand cDNA was synthesized using SuperScript III with a 2:1 mix of oligo-dT and random hexamers. Amplification bias was assessed with a synthetic immune receptor repertoire, and residual bias was removed computationally. Per the source publication's procedure: Raw reads were preprocessed to remove errors, and CDR3 was defined according to IMGT conventions as the region from the conserved cysteine to phenylalanine. Clonality was computed as 1 minus the Shannon entropy, with the entropy normalized by log2 of the number of productive unique TCRs. Whether scalp clones were CD4 or CD8 was inferred by matching scalp TCRbeta sequences against CD4 and CD8 repertoires sorted from blood. Not all clones reach the TCRdb copy of this immuneACCESS table, which keeps in-frame sequences only. Checked studies attribute under half of the gap to unresolved V genes and leave the rest unexplained. Clone size and V and J calls were adopted from that table, with D and trimming inferred from the DNA. Within this sample are some 190,000 clones, with 40% to 55% of them counted one time only. The ten largest clones represent about a tenth of the sample.

The sample originates from a study of CD8+ T cells in alopecia areata (dated by TCRdb to the late 2010s). Notes on the research overall: Treated patients were enrolled in an open-label pilot trial of oral tofacitinib at 5 to 10 mg twice daily for moderate-to-severe alopecia areata. Patients on tofacitinib were biopsied at baseline and after 4 and 24 weeks of treatment, and several of the patients also had a later scalp biopsy. Patients received tofacitinib for 6 to 18 months and were then followed off drug for 6 months to check for delayed response and recurrence. Scalp tissue and sorted CD4+ and CD8+ peripheral blood T cells from patchy and totalis/universalis alopecia areata patients and from healthy controls were covered by human TCRbeta sequencing. Clonality in the scalp was compared among normal scalp (n=4), patchy alopecia areata scalp (n=8), and alopecia totalis/universalis scalp (n=8). The RNA source kit depended on sample type: the PAXgene miRNA kit for fixed scalp, the miRNeasy kit for PBMCs, and the RNeasy kit for mouse skin. In both human patients and the C3H/HeJ mouse model, the study applied high-throughput TCRbeta sequencing to look at T cell clonal expansion in alopecia areata. TCRbeta CDR3 regions were amplified by immunoSEQ multiplex PCR using 35 Vbeta forward and 13 Jbeta reverse primers. Disease severity in treated patients was measured with the SALT score, which quantifies the percentage of affected scalp surface area. Study-wide findings and limitations: Compared with normal scalp, lesional scalp had higher clonality and more expanded CD8+ clones, particularly in alopecia totalis/universalis, a pattern that suggests antigenic drive. Many expanded lesional clones persisted in scalp and blood during tofacitinib treatment, which may partly explain relapse after stopping treatment. Scalp clonality and the number of expanded CD8+ clones among the top 100 scalp clones were significantly decreased by tofacitinib. Because the treated cohort was small and had only one nonresponder, larger studies are needed to examine links between baseline CD8+ expansion and response. TCR sequences shared between patients were less clear than in mice, possibly partly because of HLA diversity in the patient population. Unlike mouse skin, where gammadelta T cells dominate, normal human skin contains resident alphabeta T cells that get sequenced too, which complicates analysis of the scalp TCR repertoire.

The chain joins TRBV10-3 to TRBJ2-7; the D gene identity is not certain. This receptor was taken from a human donor with alopecia areata. The specimen was CD8+ T cells sorted from blood, collected between weeks 51 and 54, from a patient treated with tofacitinib. The DNA sequence follows: TGTGCCATCAGTGAGTCAGGGCCCTACGAGCAGTACTTC. It translates as CAISESGPYEQYF.